These 11 T cell receptor beta chains were all obtained from the same sample, sequenced in a study of OX40 agonist ivuxolimab in advanced cancers. Repertoires were generated with immunoSEQ multiplex PCR, while TCRdb's copy carries only in-frame clones and drops some. The sample shows 40,000 to 50,000 clones, about 90% of them seen only once. The sample was CD4+ or CD8+ T cells sorted from blood, taken in a trial of the OX40 agonist ivuxolimab. These receptors originate from an adult with an advanced solid tumor such as melanoma, head and neck, liver or kidney cancer.

V gene TRBV27 combines with J gene TRBJ2-7; tentatively, D is TRBD2 (6 bases). Germline-derived CDR1 and CDR2 are MNHEY and SMNVEV (reference sequence). There are 13 residues in the CDR3. The ends were cut back, 5 bases at V and 2 bases at J, with 10 bases in the middle. CDR3 sequence (DNA): TGTGCCAGCAGTGAAGCGGGCACCTACGAGCAGTACTTC. This sequence encodes CASSEAGTYEQYF.

The gene calls are TRBV13 and TRBJ2-3, with 9 nucleotides matching TRBD2. Germline CDR1 reads PRHDT; CDR2 reads FYEKMQ (reference sequence). This CDR3 region has 14 residues. Unmatched junction bases numbered 5, after V lost 8 bases and J lost 2 bases. The CDR3 loop reads CASASGEYTDTQYF. In DNA, the CDR3 is TGTGCCAGCGCTAGCGGGGAATACACAGATACGCAGTATTTT.

The chain joins TRBV5-6 to TRBJ2-3; 11 positions agree with TRBD2. Germline CDR1 and CDR2: SGHDT and YYEEEE. CDR3 length: 17 residues. J lost 0 bases, V lost 0 bases, and 3 bases had no gene match. This CDR3 reads CASSLGLAGSSTDTQYF. DNA for the CDR3: TGTGCCAGCAGCTTGGGACTAGCGGGGTCTAGCACAGATACGCAGTATTTT.

The rearrangement links TRBV6-5 to TRBJ2-3, with D unclear. The CDR3 extends over 14 amino acids. CDR1 is MNHEY, CDR2 SVGAGI, per germline. Trimming pared 2 bases from V and 2 bases from J, leaving 8 bases between. CDR3 loop: CASSYGSPTDTQYF. The CDR3 region has the DNA TGTGCCAGCAGTTACGGCAGCCCCACAGATACGCAGTATTTT.

This clone was counted only a few times. The gene calls are TRBV19 and TRBJ1-1; D unclear. Germline loops: CDR1 LNHDA, CDR2 SQIVND (reference sequence). The CDR3 contains 16 residues. V was cut by 3 bases and J by 1 base, with 15 bases left in between. CDR3 in amino acids: CASSIRSQTGNTEAFF. CDR3 coding DNA: TGTGCCAGTAGTATCAGGTCTCAGACGGGGAACACTGAAGCTTTCTTT. Complete variable domain (other parts from reference TRBV19 and TRBJ1-1): DGGITQSPKYLFRKEGQNVTLSCEQNLNHDAMYWYRQDPGQGLRLIYYSQIVNDFQKGDIAEGYSVSREKKESFPLTVTSAQKNPTAFYLCASSIRSQTGNTEAFFGQGTRLTVV.

V is TRBV6-5 and J is TRBJ2-7; D not resolved. This CDR3 region has 14 residues. V gave up 4 bases and J gave up 1 base, with 11 bases separating them. Germline-derived CDR1 and CDR2 are MNHEY and SVGAGI. CDR3 loop: CASSFDTPSYEQYF. The CDR3 DNA reads as TGTGCCAGCAGTTTCGACACCCCTTCCTACGAGCAGTACTTC.

This chain connects TRBV6-5 to TRBJ1-6; no firm D call. CDR3 size: 15 residues. CDR1 MNHEY and CDR2 SVGAGI come from the germline V gene. With 6 bases removed from V and 8 bases from J, the gap between germline ends came to 17 bases. The CDR3 region has the DNA TGTGCCAGCAGACGCCCGTCTGGGTTCGATTCACCCCTCCACTTT. Translation gives CASRRPSGFDSPLHF.

This clone was detected a few times. This sequence joins TRBV6-5 and TRBJ1-1, with D possibly matching TRBD1 (6 bases). The CDR3 totals 12 residues. Germline V gives CDR1 MNHEY, CDR2 SVGAGI. Trimming took 6 bases from V and 5 from J, leaving 10 bases between them. The CDR3 sequence: CASRQGHTEAFF. CDR3 bases: TGTGCCAGCAGGCAGGGGCATACTGAAGCTTTCTTT.

The chain carries TRBV5-4 and TRBJ1-5; TRBD1 is a possible D gene (5 bases). The germline CDR1 and CDR2 sequences are SGHNT and YYREEE (reference sequence). This CDR3 has 14 amino acids. Trimming left V 2 bases short and J 7 bases short, with 13 bases between. CDR3 in DNA: TGTGCCAGCAGCTTCCAGGGTGGGAGGCAGCCCCAGCATTTT. This sequence encodes CASSFQGGRQPQHF. Drawing the rest from reference TRBV5-4 and TRBJ1-5, the complete variable domain is ETGVTQSPTHLIKTRGQQVTLRCSSQSGHNTVSWYQQALGQGPQFIFQYYREEENGRGNFPPRFSGLQFPNYSSELNVNALELDDSALYLCASSFQGGRQPQHFGDGTRLSIL.

The gene calls are TRBV28 and TRBJ2-3; D is unresolved. The V end lost 2 bases, the J end lost 2 bases, and 11 bases lay between the germline ends. Germline assignment: CDR1 MDHEN and CDR2 SYDVKM. This CDR3 has 15 amino acids. The CDR3 region has the DNA TGTGCCAGCAGTTTAGGGAAGACCGTCACAGATACGCAGTATTTT. Translated, it gives CASSLGKTVTDTQYF.

The chain joins TRBV4-2 to TRBJ1-2; 9 bases agree with TRBD1. Germline V gene lookup returns CDR1 LGHNA and CDR2 YNFKEQ. After removal of 0 bases from V and 3 bases from J, the junction contained 5 bases not matched to a gene. The CDR3 extends over 16 amino acids. The CDR3 DNA follows: TGTGCCAGCAGCCAAGAGAGTACAGGGGGCTACTATGGCTACACCTTC. Translated, it gives CASSQESTGGYYGYTF.